This T cell receptor (beta chain) was documented in a study of CD8 T cells in ankylosing spondylitis. Overall study findings and caveats: Relatively scarce in peripheral blood, disease-linked clones were CD8+. Certain motif variants had earlier appeared in reactive arthritis synovial fluid and blood.

Germline V gene lookup returns CDR1 SGHTA and CDR2 FQGNSA. CDR3 length equals 13 residues. V was clipped by 5 bases and J by 5 bases, with 12 bases between them. As concerns this clonotype: Its target is not known.

A quantitative 5'-RACE method, one with molecular barcodes, was used to make TCR beta libraries. MiXCR, run by TCRdb on the 5' RACE reads, gives a single entry per CDR3 protein. The repertoire has tens of thousands of distinct CDR3 sequences, around 10% of them found once; the top ten carry 1.4%. This chain uses TRBV7-2 with TRBJ2-5; D remains ambiguous. The specimen was blood, either unsorted or a sorted T cell fraction (not recorded which). The receptor's source is a male donor with ankylosing spondylitis or in good health (not recorded which). The CDR3 sequence: CASSLPGGETQYF. The DNA of the CDR3 is TGTGCCAGCAGCCTGCCGGGTGGGGAGACCCAGTACTTC.